These 7 T cell receptor beta chains came from one sample sequenced in a study of beta chain features in type 1 diabetes. Overall study findings and caveats: Type 1 diabetes patients showed a moderate but significant shortening of TCRB CDR3s in all four CD4+ subsets.

Of the isolated RNA, all was reverse transcribed, and so the sequenced material was expressed TCRB transcripts. TCRdb's copy holds only in-frame clones and misses some; the assay was immunoSEQ multiplex PCR. This table holds roughly 150,000 clones, 9% to 12% found once. What these receptors recognize is not known. The material sequenced was central memory CD4+ T cells from blood. Every receptor here comes from a man aged 25-45 years with type 1 diabetes.

This clone showed up just a few times. This chain links TRBV29-1 with TRBJ2-3; D remains unclear. The CDR3 consists of 14 residues. Germline loops: CDR1 SQVTM, CDR2 ANQGSEA. V lost 2 bases, J lost 0 bases, and 9 bases lay in between. The CDR3 protein is CSVEWRLSTDTQYF. The CDR3 nucleotides are TGCAGCGTTGAATGGCGGCTAAGCACAGATACGCAGTATTTT.

Only a few counts were recorded for this clone. The genes are TRBV7-9 and TRBJ1-1; no reliable D call. The CDR3 loop spans 12 amino acids. V lost 4 bases and J 7 bases, leaving 10 bases between the germline ends. CDR1 SEHNR and CDR2 FQNEAQ come from the germline V gene (reference sequence). CDR3 protein: CASSSAGIEAFF. The CDR3 DNA is TGTGCCAGCAGCTCCGCGGGGATTGAAGCTTTCTTT.

J is TRBJ2-3 and V is TRBV7-9, with D possibly matching TRBD1 (6 bases). Germline loops: CDR1 SEHNR, CDR2 FQNEAQ (reference sequence). The CDR3 spans 13 residues. V was trimmed by 8 bases and J by 3 bases, leaving 12 bases between them. CDR3 sequence reads: CASGDTGTDTQYF. In DNA, the CDR3 is TGTGCCAGCGGGGACACTGGAACAGATACGCAGTATTTT.

In this sample, this clone turned up once. This chain connects TRBV5-5 to TRBJ1-1; D perhaps matches TRBD1 (6 bases). Looked up from germline, CDR1 is SGHKS and CDR2 is YYEKEE (reference sequence). The V end lost 0 bases, the J end lost 10 bases, and 10 bases lay between the germline ends. This CDR3 is built from 12 residues. The CDR3 DNA reads as TGTGCCAGCAGCTTGGACAGGGTTGGAGCTTTCTTT. Amino acid sequence: CASSLDRVGAFF.

The CDR3 is CASRENGRASYEQYF. For the CDR3, the DNA is TGTGCCAGCAGGGAAAACGGGAGGGCCTCCTACGAGCAGTACTTC. The V gene is TRBV6-5, the J gene TRBJ2-7, with TRBD2 identical over 8 bases. Trimming removed 6 bases from V and 0 bases from J; junction bases left unmatched: 7. Germline assignment: CDR1 MNHEY and CDR2 SVGAGI. This CDR3 is 15 amino acids long.

This clone was detected a few times. The chain carries TRBV20-1 and TRBJ2-3, with a weak D call TRBD1 (5 bases). The CDR3 runs 10 residues. V lost 4 bases to trimming and J lost 7 bases, with 6 bases between them. The germline CDR1 and CDR2 sequences are DFQATT and SNEGSKA (reference sequence). The CDR3 region has the DNA TGCAGTGCTAAGGGGTATACGCAGTATTTT. Protein sequence: CSAKGYTQYF.

V and J are TRBV19 and TRBJ2-1; D unresolved. Germline CDR1 LNHDA, CDR2 SQIVND (reference sequence). V lost 5 bases to trimming and J lost 0 bases, with 11 bases between them. CDR3 length equals 15 residues. DNA for the CDR3: TGTGCCAGTAGTCGGTTACCGAGCTCCTACAATGAGCAGTTCTTC. The encoded protein is CASSRLPSSYNEQFF.